The present entry profiles one T cell receptor (beta chain) with its context. The entry originates in a study of beta chain features in type 1 diabetes. The ends lost 4 bases at V and 4 bases at J; junction bases unmatched: 8. Germline lookup yields CDR1 SGHAT and CDR2 FQDESV (reference sequence). The CDR3 is 18 residues long. The investigators reverse transcribed all of the isolated RNA, so they sequenced expressed TCRB transcripts. TCRdb keeps only in-frame clones here, not all; method: immunoSEQ multiplex PCR. This table holds about 9,200 clones, more than 75% found once. The J gene is TRBJ2-1, the V gene TRBV11-1; TRBD2 matches 15 bases. The TCR originated in a woman younger than 30 in good health. What was sequenced was Tregs from blood. The CDR3 protein is CASSSGLAGGSRYNEQFF. CDR3 coding DNA: TGTGCCAGCAGCTCGGGACTAGCGGGAGGATCCCGGTACAATGAGCAGTTCTTC.